This paragraph covers one T cell receptor beta chain sequence. Its antigen is as yet unknown. Unexposed donor CD4+ T cells date from 2011-2018, before the COVID-19 pandemic. Isolation of CD4+ T cells took place after 10 days in culture. This sample was taken from a study of CD4 T cells in relation to SARS-CoV-2 and coronaviruses. The method was immunoSEQ multiplex PCR; TCRdb's version includes in-frame clones alone and lacks a portion of them. Among some 29,000 clones listed, about 80% were seen once. CDR1 is KGHSH and CDR2 is LQKENI in the germline V gene. The CDR3 covers 14 residues. Between the trimmed V and J ends, which lost 2 bases and 7 bases, there was a span of 11 bases.

The source of this sequence is a human donor in good health. Sequencing input: CD4+ T cells from PBMCs, cultured in vitro. The chain links TRBV18 to TRBJ1-4; D uncertain. The CDR3, as DNA: TGTGCCAGCTCACCAGTGCGATGGAGTGAAAAACTGTTTTTT. As protein: CASSPVRWSEKLFF.